Listed here are 24 T cell receptor beta chains from one sample, sequenced in a study of cytomegalovirus exposure and HLA in healthy donors. PCR employed 60 Vbeta and 13 Jbeta primers. Sequenced by immunoSEQ multiplex PCR; TCRdb stores in-frame clones only, minus some. The table records 200,000 to 250,000 clones, 82% of them present only once. The specimen was PBMCs. These receptors were taken from a woman aged 40 to 49 in good health and CMV-seropositive.

This sequence joins TRBV5-1 and TRBJ1-3, with unresolved D. The germline V gene encodes CDR1 SGHRS and CDR2 YFSETQ. This CDR3 region has 16 residues. Trimming removed 0 bases at V and 0 bases at J, with 10 bases between. The CDR3 loop reads CASSLVASSSGNTIYF. The CDR3 region has the DNA TGCGCCAGCAGCTTGGTAGCTTCCTCCTCTGGAAACACCATATATTTT.

J is TRBJ1-5 and V is TRBV19; TRBD1 agrees at 10 bases. CDR3 length: 13 amino acids. Trimming at V came to 10 bases and at J to 5 bases, leaving 5 bases not matched to a gene. The germline gives CDR1 LNHDA, CDR2 SQIVND (reference sequence). CDR3 in amino acids: CATRDRGYQPQHF. CDR3 coding DNA: TGTGCCACGCGGGACAGGGGTTATCAGCCCCAGCATTTT.

This chain links TRBV6-1 with TRBJ2-7, with D possibly matching TRBD2 (5 bases). The germline gives CDR1 MNHNS, CDR2 SASEGT. The CDR3 spans 13 residues. V lost 11 bases, J lost 7 bases, and 21 bases lay in between. The CDR3 sequence: CAAPDLYSGEQYF. The CDR3 DNA sequence: TGTGCCGCCCCGGACTTATACTCGGGTGAGCAGTACTTC.

This clone was detected a few times. The rearrangement joins TRBV7-2 to TRBJ2-7; 10 bases fit TRBD2. The trim removed 3 bases at V and 6 bases at J, leaving 8 bases unmatched. Germline V gene data show CDR1 as SGHTA and CDR2 as FQGNSA. This CDR3 comprises 15 residues. CDR3 in DNA: TGTGCCAGCAGCTTCAGCGGGGGGGCCCGGGGCGAGCAGTACTTC. Its protein is CASSFSGGARGEQYF.

The gene calls are TRBV4-1 and TRBJ2-7, with D perhaps TRBD2 (5 bases). V was pared by 0 bases and J by 6 bases, with 21 bases between. Germline assignment: CDR1 MGHRA and CDR2 YSYEKL. This CDR3 has 17 amino acids. DNA of the CDR3: TGCGCCAGCAGCCAAGATTTTGGGGAGAGTGGAGCCTCCGAGCAGTACTTC. It specifies CASSQDFGESGASEQYF.

The chain has TRBV9 and TRBJ1-4; TRBD1 might be the D (5 bases). The V end was cut by 4 bases, the J end by 2 bases, with 9 bases between. CDR3 length: 14 residues. From germline, CDR1 is SGDLS and CDR2 YYNGEE. CDR3 nucleotides: TGTGCCAGCAGCCAGGGCGGCACTAATGAAAAACTGTTTTTT. It yields the protein CASSQGGTNEKLFF.

Comments on this clone: Other nucleotide sequences from this sample produce the same CDR3. The CDR3 protein is CASSTSTGPNSPLHF. In nucleotides, the CDR3 is TGTGCCAGCTCAACTTCGACAGGGCCGAATTCACCCCTCCACTTT. The chain combines TRBV18 with TRBJ1-6, with 7 bases that match TRBD1. CDR1 is KGHSH, CDR2 LQKENI, per germline. The trim removed 5 bases at V and 7 bases at J, leaving 8 bases unmatched. CDR3 size: 15 residues.

DNA for the CDR3: TGTGCCAGCACTAACAGGGCCGCTAACTATGGCTACACCTTC. Protein product: CASTNRAANYGYTF. This rearrangement joins TRBV5-8 to TRBJ1-2; possible D gene TRBD1, 6 bases. The CDR3 contains 14 residues. The V gene lost 6 bases and the J gene lost 0 bases, with 12 bases spanning the gap. The germline V gene has CDR1 SGHTS and CDR2 YDEGEE. The full variable domain, in which reference TRBV5-8 and TRBJ1-2 provide the parts outside the CDR3, is EAGVTQSPTHLIKTRGQQATLRCSPISGHTSVYWYQQALGLGLQFLLWYDEGEERNRGNFPPRFSGRQFPNYSSELNVNALELEDSALYLCASTNRAANYGYTFGSGTRLTVV.

V and J are TRBV4-3 and TRBJ2-7; 7 nucleotides line up with TRBD1. V was pared by 0 bases and J by 3 bases, with 5 bases of the junction left unmatched. Germline CDR1 is LGHNA and CDR2 is YSLEER. The CDR3 length is 15 residues. The CDR3 spells CASSQDPTGRYEQYF. CDR3 coding DNA: TGCGCCAGCAGCCAAGACCCGACAGGGCGCTACGAGCAGTACTTC.

V is TRBV6-5 and J is TRBJ2-3, with a possible D match to TRBD2 (6 bases). V gave up 2 bases and J gave up 5 bases, with 11 bases separating them. The CDR3 length is 14 residues. From germline, CDR1 is MNHEY and CDR2 SVGAGI. The CDR3 spells CASSYTGAGDTQYF. DNA for the CDR3: TGTGCCAGCAGTTACACGGGAGCGGGAGATACGCAGTATTTT.

The V and J genes are TRBV5-5 and TRBJ2-5; possible D gene TRBD2, 6 bases. Per germline, CDR1 SGHKS and CDR2 YYEKEE (reference sequence). This CDR3 has 14 residues. Trimming pared 1 base from V and 2 bases from J, leaving 9 bases between. DNA for the CDR3: TGTGCCAGCAGCTTGATTAGCGGTCAAGAGACCCAGTACTTC. Amino acids: CASSLISGQETQYF.

The J gene is TRBJ2-7, the V gene TRBV19, with 13 bases matching TRBD2. The CDR3 totals 17 residues. V lost 1 base, J lost 3 bases, and 6 bases stayed unmatched. Germline-derived CDR1 and CDR2 are LNHDA and SQIVND (reference sequence). The CDR3 DNA is TGTGCCAGTAGTATAGTTTACGGGACTAGCGGGATCTACGAGCAGTACTTC. It specifies CASSIVYGTSGIYEQYF.

The V call is TRBV7-9, the J call TRBJ1-1; D might be TRBD1 (5 bases). The V and J ends lost 6 bases and 8 bases respectively, with 16 bases between them. This CDR3 spans 13 amino acids. The germline CDR1 and CDR2 sequences are SEHNR and FQNEAQ (reference sequence). The CDR3 reads CASSRAGGLEAFF. The CDR3 region has the DNA TGTGCCAGCAGTCGAGCCGGGGGACTAGAAGCTTTCTTT.

V and J are TRBV5-1 and TRBJ2-3; 12 positions agree with TRBD2. V dropped 1 base and J dropped 5; count of bases not matched to a gene: 2. CDR3 size: 15 residues. Germline CDR1 reads SGHRS; CDR2 reads YFSETQ. CDR3 sequence reads: CASSLTSGGIDTQYF. The CDR3 coding sequence is TGCGCCAGCAGCTTGACTAGCGGGGGGATAGATACGCAGTATTTT.

This clone was seen only once. This sequence joins TRBV7-2 and TRBJ2-2; 13 positions agree with TRBD2. With 5 bases clipped from V and 6 bases from J, the junction kept 12 bases outside the gene matches. Germline V lookup: CDR1 SGHTA, CDR2 FQGNSA. The CDR3 runs 18 residues. The CDR3 protein is CASSPELAGGLYAGELFF. DNA for the CDR3: TGTGCCAGCAGCCCCGAACTAGCGGGGGGGCTTTACGCCGGGGAGCTGTTTTTT.

The chain joins TRBV4-1 to TRBJ2-5; perhaps TRBD2 as D (6 bases). Trimming pared 6 bases from V and 1 base from J, leaving 30 bases between. CDR1 and CDR2 (germline): MGHRA, YSYEKL. CDR3 length: 20 amino acids. The CDR3 coding sequence is TGCGCCAGCAGTCTTGGGTCATCGGGACGGGCTAGGGGAGGCCAAGAGACCCAGTACTTC. Translated, it gives CASSLGSSGRARGGQETQYF.

The chain combines TRBV30 with TRBJ2-3; 10 nucleotides match TRBD1. The CDR3 has 13 amino acids. V shed 5 bases and J 5 bases; nucleotides not matched to a gene: 4. Germline CDR1 reads GTSNPN; CDR2 reads SVGIG (reference sequence). CDR3 sequence (DNA): TGTGCCTGGGGGCGGACAGGGGGAGATACGCAGTATTTT. It is translated as CAWGRTGGDTQYF. Together with reference TRBV30 and TRBJ2-3, the CDR3 gives the full variable domain: SQTIHQWPATLVQPVGSPLSLECTVEGTSNPNLYWYRQAAGRGLQLLFYSVGIGQISSEVPQNLSASRPQDRQFILSSKKLLLSDSGFYLCAWGRTGGDTQYFGPGTRLTVL.

The V call is TRBV19, the J call TRBJ2-7, with 7 nucleotides matching TRBD1. The CDR3 has 13 amino acids. The ends lost 10 bases at V and 5 bases at J; junction bases unmatched: 11. CDR1 is LNHDA, CDR2 SQIVND, per germline (reference sequence). CDR3 residues: CATSSQGNDEQYF. Here the CDR3 DNA reads TGTGCCACGTCCTCACAGGGGAACGACGAGCAGTACTTC.

The chain carries TRBV7-3 and TRBJ2-1; 7 nucleotides line up with TRBD1. Trimming removed 5 bases from V and 5 bases from J; junction bases left unmatched: 9. CDR3 length: 15 amino acids. Germline V gene data show CDR1 as SGHTA and CDR2 as FQGTGA. This chain's CDR3 is CASSPTGTANNEQFF. CDR3 nucleotides: TGTGCCAGCAGCCCAACCGGGACAGCCAACAATGAGCAGTTCTTC.

The gene calls are TRBV4-2 and TRBJ1-4, with 9 positions matching TRBD1. The CDR3 has 15 residues. The V and J ends lost 4 bases and 4 bases, in that order; junction bases with no gene match: 4. Germline lookup yields CDR1 LGHNA and CDR2 YNFKEQ. The CDR3 here is CASSRTGGLNEKLFF. CDR3 nucleotide sequence: TGTGCCAGCAGCCGTACAGGGGGCCTTAATGAAAAACTGTTTTTT.

This chain connects TRBV28 to TRBJ1-2, with 9 nucleotides matching TRBD1. Germline V gives CDR1 MDHEN, CDR2 SYDVKM. V lost 7 bases and J lost 8; bases outside the gene matches: 5. The CDR3 length is 12 residues. The CDR3 coding sequence is TGTGCCAGCACCAGACAGGGGGGCGGCTACACCTTC. This gives the protein CASTRQGGGYTF.

Concerning this clone itself: Other DNA variants within this sample encode the same CDR3. The chain uses TRBV18 and TRBJ2-1, with a weak D call TRBD1 (5 bases). There are 15 residues in the CDR3. CDR1 is KGHSH, CDR2 LQKENI, per germline. Trimming took 3 bases from V and 3 from J, leaving 12 bases between them. In nucleotides, the CDR3 is TGTGCCAGCTCACCGGGGCAGGGAAACTACAATGAGCAGTTCTTC. It specifies CASSPGQGNYNEQFF. Full variable domain (missing parts from reference TRBV18 and TRBJ2-1): NAGVMQNPRHLVRRRGQEARLRCSPMKGHSHVYWYRQLPEEGLKFMVYLQKENIIDESGMPKERFSAEFPKEGPSILRIQQVVRGDSAAYFCASSPGQGNYNEQFFGPGTRLTVL.

This clone was counted once. The rearrangement uses TRBV7-3 and TRBJ2-7, with 8 bases that match TRBD1. J lost 2 bases, V lost 3 bases, and 3 bases had no gene match. CDR1 is SGHTA and CDR2 is FQGTGA in the germline V gene. This CDR3 contains 14 residues. The CDR3 here is CASSFGTGPYEQYF. CDR3 coding DNA: TGTGCCAGCAGCTTCGGGACAGGTCCCTACGAGCAGTACTTC.

The V gene is TRBV2, the J gene TRBJ1-2, with 10 bases lining up with TRBD1. Losses at the gene ends were 9 bases for V and 0 bases for J; bases not matched to a gene: 13. The CDR3 is 17 amino acids. Germline values: CDR1 SNHLY, CDR2 FYNNEI. For the CDR3, the DNA is TGTGCCAGTACTGAAACCGGGACAGGGGCCGCTAACTATGGCTACACCTTC. Its protein is CASTETGTGAANYGYTF.